This record covers a single TCR beta chain. The target of this receptor is not known. No clone much larger than this one lies a single base away; base qualities are absent. This entry belongs to a study of cytomegalovirus exposure and HLA in healthy donors (dated by TCRdb to about 2017). Study-level background: According to an earlier analysis of 587 of the donors, 150 million to 200 million T cells yielded some 110 million unique TCR beta sequences and roughly 280 Gb of sequence data. A separate validation cohort of about 110 different subjects was used in addition to the approximately 640-subject first cohort. Alongside the repertoire data, information on donor age, sex, ethnicity and CMV serostatus was compiled. Every discovery cohort repertoire had been produced on one sequencing platform. About five DR-DQ haplotypes were handled as single units for association and clustering, since linkage in the cohort was strong. Using immunosequencing, the study profiled T cell repertoires from fewer than 700 subjects and related those repertoires to cytomegalovirus serostatus. On average, 235,054 unique TCR beta nucleotide sequences were sequenced per donor among more than 350 genotyped donors of the cohort, with about 17% of those sequences being non-productive. A later analysis re-analyzed previously published TCR beta repertoires from 666 donors and added high-resolution HLA genotyping to study TCR occurrence patterns. Approximately 310 gigabases of sequencing data and tens of millions of unique TCR sequences were included in an early release covering 500 to 750 HLA-typed donors. To decide whether each TCR beta V gene segment behaved as functional or pseudogenic, an earlier analysis of some 600 of the donors relied on high-throughput TCR beta sequencing. HLA typing included class I and class II loci at four-digit resolution. Genome-wide SNP genotypes for about three fifths of the 666 donors were used in a later genetic analysis, which treated that subset as a discovery cohort. Among the roughly 410 genotyped donors, approximately 77% belonged to the genetic ancestry cluster associated with self-reported Caucasian donors. The number of donors typed differed by locus, with about 629-640 for A, B, C, DRB1 and DQB1, 522 for DQA1, under 610 for DPA1, and 450 to 480 for DPB1. The aim of the study was to test whether cataloging public T cell receptors could identify signatures of past pathogen exposure. Rather than using new phenotypic data, the later analysis identified candidate immune exposures from TCR beta sequences and from how often those sequences occurred across donors. To predict cytomegalovirus infection status, the study brought together high-throughput TCR immunosequencing, statistical association of individual TCRs with disease status, and machine learning. What the study reported, not specific to this receptor: While some public TCRs were present in many individuals, most TCR sequences turned up only very rarely across donors. Correlated functional status among segregating V segments might be attributable to linkage disequilibrium, but an unknown experimental factor could not be ruled out. When HLA alleles, especially DR and DQ, strongly co-occurred, attributing TCR associations to individual alleles was difficult. Because HLA typing was missing for some donors at each locus, association tests included only the typed subset. Presence/absence analyses assumed roughly uniform sequencing depth across donors, an assumption that may not hold. Broadly in line with IMGT annotations, most TCR beta V segments showed up in productive rearrangements about 87% or about 30% of the time in an earlier analysis of around 550 of the donors. In vitro tests confirmed that three of the cytomegalovirus-associated TCR beta chains recognize cytomegalovirus antigens. In this cohort, only TCR beta chains were sequenced, and detectable features were limited by the absence of alpha or paired-chain data. Because counts were too low, some 17 rarely observed V segments, including chromosome 9 orphons, were left out of the earlier analysis of several hundred of the donors. In a later genetic analysis, fewer N-insertions in productive TCRs were reported among donors in an Asian-associated ancestry cluster than the approximately 630-donor mean. V-gene and J-gene trimming of TCR beta chains was associated with a missense DCLRE1C variant in a later genetic analysis, and the association was replicated in an independent cohort. According to the authors, the approach could potentially be generalized to other disease states and immunological phenotypes. The study gave a list of about 170 TCR beta chains associated with cytomegalovirus. In both the original and validation cohorts, the classifier was reported to diagnose cytomegalovirus status with high specificity and sensitivity. In a later analysis, HLA-associated TCR beta chains were found to be more clonally expanded and to have lower generation probabilities than equally common non-associated chains. In a later analysis, TCR association rates were found to vary across HLA loci, with the most associated TCRs seen for DRB1 alleles and the fewest for HLA-C alleles. A further reported finding was that TCR beta sequences accurately predicted the HLA-A and HLA-B alleles for most subjects in the first cohort. Because the 87-base-pair reads could not distinguish some IMGT-functional V segments, including TRBV6-2 and TRBV6-3, those segments were excluded. For the cohort, immune exposure information was limited to CMV serostatus. A later analysis found that most CMV-associated TCR beta chains appeared HLA-restricted, with HLA associations seemingly driven largely by CMV exposure. A cluster of highly shared sequence variants was judged likely to represent a technical artifact of the sequencing pipeline. A later analysis reported that several top co-occurrence clusters appeared linked to parvovirus B19, influenza, CMV and Epstein-Barr virus. At a false discovery rate of 0.05, a later analysis linked under 20,000 TCR beta sequences to specific HLA alleles.

Library preparation used the immunoSEQ multiplex PCR assay. The multiplex PCR relied on a mix of 60 forward primers for TCR Vbeta segments and 13 reverse primers for TCR Jbeta segments. The CDR3 region of rearranged TCR beta genes was amplified from genomic DNA by a multiplex PCR assay. The amplified TCR beta libraries were sequenced on the Illumina HiSeq System as 87-base-pair reads. Processing in the source paper ran as follows. A later analysis counted approximately 84 million unique TCR beta chains across the 640 or so repertoires, and 10 million to 11 million of these chains were shared by at least two donors. A nearest-neighbor algorithm error-corrected the raw reads and collapsed the reads into unique sequences, merging closely related sequences to remove PCR and sequencing errors. V, D and J gene segments were assigned by aligning CDR3 sequences to IMGT reference sequences. For a sequence to be retained, a match of at least six nucleotides to both a V gene segment and a J gene segment was required. A rearrangement was called productive if the CDR3 had no stop codons and remained in frame with V and J, and every other rearrangement was called non-productive. CDR3 was defined by IMGT convention, running from the second conserved V-encoded cysteine to the conserved J-encoded phenylalanine. The earlier analysis of a few hundred of the donors excluded sequences that lacked an unambiguous match to a single V gene segment. An earlier analysis of around 600 of the donors classified V segments as functional when productive rearrangements were above 56.7% and as segregating when the standard deviation between donors was above 5%. A statistical classification framework was built to diagnose cytomegalovirus status from the catalog of TCR beta chain sequences. In a later analysis, TCR nucleotide sequences were compared against IMGT/GENE-DB human TR gene sequences so that V and J genes could be assigned. In a later analysis, CDR3 sequences and most-parsimonious VDJ recombination scenarios were assigned using the TCRdist pipeline. In a later analysis, each TCR beta chain was defined by its CDR3 amino acid sequence together with its V-gene family, and reads without a unique V-gene family were excluded. A later analysis removed several hundred highly shared, low-generation-probability nucleotide sequences to deal with suspected cross-contamination and a sequencing artifact. For each public chain, a later analysis derived a clonal expansion index from normalized ranks of inferred template counts within each repertoire. In a later analysis, generation probabilities were computed with a VDJ recombination model fitted to out-of-frame rearrangements, and the resulting probabilities were checked against IGoR. In a later analysis, hypergeometric tests were used to score TCR-TCR, TCR-HLA and TCR-CMV co-occurrence, with a repertoire-size bias correction applied to TCR pairs. A later analysis estimated false discovery rates by permuting HLA or CMV assignments 20 times. In a later analysis, co-occurring TCRs were grouped with DBSCAN, and TCRdist sequence similarity was added when clustering was performed within HLA-allele-positive subsets. For co-occurrence clustering, repertoires with fewer than 30,000 or more than 120,000 public chains were excluded, along with five repertoires with anomalous nucleotide sharing. Imported from immuneACCESS, the table was reduced by TCRdb to in-frame sequences with V and J called. These copies leave out some clones; in studies compared against another copy, an unresolved V gene accounts for under half, and the cause of the remainder is not known. That table furnishes V, J and clone size, whereas the DNA furnished D and trimming. Recorded for this sample are around 130,000 clones; about 76% of them occurred a single time. Jointly, the top ten make up less than 2.5% of the sample.

The germline V gene gives CDR1 as SQVTM and CDR2 as ANQGSEA. Inclusive of the bounding cysteine and phenylalanine, the CDR3 is 10 residues long. Kept here is only the CDR3 DNA, which spans 30 bases and is read in frame from base 1. For this chain, trimming is 5 bases at the V end and 9 bases at the J end, and the number of junction bases without a gene match is 1. The cohort consisted of some 670 healthy bone marrow donors. Cohort members were all nominally healthy when sampled, although unrecorded immune exposures were likely present. The donor was CMV seronegative and belonged to the group of several hundred seronegative cohort members. Each donor provided a peripheral blood sample, and peripheral blood mononuclear cells were used for TCR beta sequencing. Genomic DNA was extracted from the blood cell samples with the Qiagen DNeasy Blood Extraction Kit.

The sequenced material came from PBMCs. The chain uses TRBV29-1 and TRBJ2-1, with 7 central nucleotides matching TRBD1. The source is a woman aged 40 to 49 in good health and CMV-seronegative. In nucleotides, the sequence is TGCAGCGTTCGGGACAGTGAGCAGTTCTTC. Its product reads: CSVRDSEQFF.